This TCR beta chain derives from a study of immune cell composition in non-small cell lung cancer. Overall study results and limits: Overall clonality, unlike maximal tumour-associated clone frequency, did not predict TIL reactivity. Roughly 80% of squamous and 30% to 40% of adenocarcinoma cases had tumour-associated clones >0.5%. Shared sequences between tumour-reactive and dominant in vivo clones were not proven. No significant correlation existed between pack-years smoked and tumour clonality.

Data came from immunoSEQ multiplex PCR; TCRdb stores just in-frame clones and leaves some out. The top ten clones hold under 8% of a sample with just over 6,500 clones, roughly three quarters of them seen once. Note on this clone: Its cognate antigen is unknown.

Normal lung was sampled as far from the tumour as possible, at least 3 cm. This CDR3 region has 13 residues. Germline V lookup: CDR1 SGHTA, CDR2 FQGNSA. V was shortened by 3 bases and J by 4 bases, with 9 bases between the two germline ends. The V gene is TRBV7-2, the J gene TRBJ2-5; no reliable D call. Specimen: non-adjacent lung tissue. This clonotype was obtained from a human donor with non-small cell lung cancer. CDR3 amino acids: CASSLEQIETQYF. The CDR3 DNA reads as TGTGCCAGCAGCTTGGAGCAGATAGAGACCCAGTACTTC. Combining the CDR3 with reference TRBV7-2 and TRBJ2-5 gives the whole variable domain GAGVSQSPSNKVTEKGKDVELRCDPISGHTALYWYRQSLGQGLEFLIYFQGNSAPDKSGLPSDRFSAERTGGSVSTLTIQRTQQEDSAVYLCASSLEQIETQYFGPGTRLLVL.